Listed below are T cell receptor beta chains from one sample, sequenced in a study of patients and donors after allogeneic stem cell transplantation. TCRdb analysed the RT-PCR reads with MiXCR anew, one entry per CDR3 protein. The data contain about 100,000 distinct CDR3 sequences, about a third of them seen just once; the ten biggest clones take up 25% to 35%. Sequenced: blood, either unsorted or a sorted T cell fraction (not recorded which). All receptors derive from a human donor who was either an allogeneic HSCT recipient or a stem cell or donor lymphocyte infusion donor (not recorded which). It is not recorded whose cells these are; they may come from a transplant donor. Both conserved end residues are part of each CDR3. Fields, in order: D gene, V gene, J gene, clone size, CDR3 DNA, CDR3 protein. D genes are given only for firm matches. Clone size, where shown, is once, few, many, or a class for clones that have expanded.

NA	TRBV15	TRBJ1-5	many	TGTGCCACCAGCAGGGAAAGCAATCAGCCCCAGCATTTT	CATSRESNQPQHF
NA	TRBV29-1	TRBJ1-1	NA	TGCAGCGTCAGGGTGGGCCCGACGAACACTGAAGCTTTCTTT	CSVRVGPTNTEAFF
NA	TRBV6-2/TRBV6-3	TRBJ2-1	NA	TGTGCCAGCAGCCCCGAGGTGGCGGCAGTTCAGTTCTTC	CASSPEVAAVQFF
TRBD2	TRBV20-1	TRBJ2-1	once	TGCAGTGCTAGAGGGCGGGAGCGGCCCAATGAGCAGTTCTTC	CSARGRERPNEQFF
TRBD1	TRBV15	TRBJ2-7	NA	TGTGCCACCAGCAGGGACAGGGAGGCCCCCTACGAGCAGTACTTC	CATSRDREAPYEQYF
NA	TRBV20-1	TRBJ1-2	many	TGCAGTGCTCGGTTGGAGGCTAACTATGGCTACACCTTC	CSARLEANYGYTF
TRBD2	TRBV12-3/TRBV12-4	TRBJ2-1	NA	TGTGCCAGCAGTTTCGGACTAGCGTTAGGGAATGAGCAGTTCTTC	CASSFGLALGNEQFF
TRBD1	TRBV6-1	TRBJ2-1	NA	TGTGCCAGCAGTAGGGACAACAGGGGGGCCAATGAGCAGTTCTTC	CASSRDNRGANEQFF
NA	TRBV3-1	TRBJ1-1	NA	TGTGCCAGCAGCCGTCATGACGTACACACTGAAGCTTTCTTT	CASSRHDVHTEAFF
TRBD1	TRBV6-5	TRBJ2-2	few	TGTGCCAGCAGTTCTCTACAGGGGGCAGGCGGGGAGCTGTTTTTT	CASSSLQGAGGELFF
NA	TRBV7-9	TRBJ1-4	NA	TGTGCCAGCAGCCCTAATGAAAAACTGTTTTTT	CASSPNEKLFF
TRBD2	TRBV15	TRBJ2-7	few	TGTGCCACCAGCAGAGATCTGAGCGGGAGCTCCGAGCAGTACTTC	CATSRDLSGSSEQYF
TRBD2	TRBV4-3	TRBJ2-3	NA	TGCGCCAGCGCTAGCGGGAGGGGCACAGATACGCAGTATTTT	CASASGRGTDTQYF
TRBD1	TRBV15	TRBJ1-4	few	TGTGCCACCAGCAGAGATAGGACAGGGCCGATTGAAAAACTGTTTTTT	CATSRDRTGPIEKLFF
NA	TRBV4-3	TRBJ2-7	few	TGCGCCAGCAGCCAAGAAAGCAGGCGAGAGAGTTTTTACGAGCAGTACTTC	CASSQESRRESFYEQYF
NA	TRBV20-1	TRBJ1-1	NA	TGCAGTGCTAGTCGGGCGTTGAACACTGAAGCTTTCTTT	CSASRALNTEAFF
TRBD1	TRBV6-5	TRBJ2-5	NA	TGTGCCAGCAGCTCGGACAGGGGGCCAGAGACCCAGTACTTC	CASSSDRGPETQYF
NA	TRBV20-1	TRBJ1-4	few	TGCAGTGCTACGACAGTGCCAAGTGAAAAACTGTTTTTT	CSATTVPSEKLFF
NA	TRBV5-1	TRBJ2-1	NA	TGCGCCAGCAGCTTGGGAAACTCCTACAATGAGCAGTTCTTC	CASSLGNSYNEQFF
NA	TRBV7-2	TRBJ2-1	once	TGTGCCAGCAGCAACCGGGCGGCATCCGGGCAGTTCTTC	CASSNRAASGQFF
NA	TRBV5-1	TRBJ2-5	NA	TGCGCCAGCAGCCCTTCGACATTACAAGAGACCCAGTACTTC	CASSPSTLQETQYF
NA	TRBV27	TRBJ1-2	few	TGTGCCAGCAGCCGACAGCCGTACTATGGCTACACCTTC	CASSRQPYYGYTF
NA	TRBV7-2	TRBJ1-4	NA	TGTGCCAGCAGCATGGAGGGAATGAATGAAAAACTGTTTTTT	CASSMEGMNEKLFF
TRBD2	TRBV5-1	TRBJ2-1	NA	TGCGCCAGCAGCGCGTCCGGGACTAGCGGGATCGATGAGCAGTTCTTC	CASSASGTSGIDEQFF
NA	TRBV29-1	TRBJ2-5	NA	TGCAGCGTTTGGACAAAAGAGACCCAGTACTTC	CSVWTKETQYF
NA	TRBV4-1	TRBJ2-1	NA	TGCGCCAGCAGCCAAGCTTTACAGGTTAGCGGAAACAATGAGCAGTTCTTC	CASSQALQVSGNNEQFF
NA	TRBV29-1	TRBJ2-1	NA	TGCAGTGCTACGGGAGACAATGAGCAGTTCTTC	CSATGDNEQFF
TRBD2	TRBV5-1	TRBJ2-3	NA	TGCGCCAGCAGCTTCTTAGCGGGCTCAACAGATACGCAGTATTTT	CASSFLAGSTDTQYF
NA	TRBV20-1	TRBJ1-4	few	TGCAGTGCTAGAGATCGGGACACCTCATGGGACGAAAAACTGTTTTTT	CSARDRDTSWDEKLFF
NA	TRBV27	TRBJ2-3	few	TGTGCCAGCAGTCCACAGGGCACAGATACGCAGTATTTT	CASSPQGTDTQYF
NA	TRBV29-1	TRBJ2-5	few	TGCAGCGTGGGGACAGCGGGGACCCAGTACTTC	CSVGTAGTQYF
NA	TRBV20-1	TRBJ1-5	NA	TGCAGTGCGCGCCAGGGTGGTGTCAATCAGCCCCAGCATTTT	CSARQGGVNQPQHF
NA	TRBV15	TRBJ1-6	many	TGTGCCACCAGCAGAGATCGGGATTCACCCCTCCACTTT	CATSRDRDSPLHF
NA	TRBV5-1	TRBJ2-7	NA	TGCGCCAGCAGCTTGCAGGACAACTCCTACGAGCAGTACTTC	CASSLQDNSYEQYF
TRBD1	TRBV7-9	TRBJ2-3	NA	TGTGCCAGCAGACTAGGGGGCTCTAGCACAGATACGCAGTATTTT	CASRLGGSSTDTQYF
NA	TRBV12-3/TRBV12-4	TRBJ2-5	few	TGTGCCAGCAGTCCTCACCGGCCCCAAGAGACCCAGTACTTC	CASSPHRPQETQYF